This passage covers 22 T cell receptor beta chains from one sample sequenced in a study of T-cell reconstitution after alpha-beta-depleted transplantation in children (dated by TCRdb to about 2016). The library was generated by PCR. Data came from an Illumina HiSeq 2500. Molecular barcoding was employed in the preparation of TCR libraries, with unique molecular identifiers being used to normalize TCRbeta repertoire quantification. Using fastp trimming at Q25 and MiXCR clonotype assembly, TCRdb reanalyzed the public sequencing data and kept in-frame beta chains. CDR3 protein duplicates are merged, each entry listing the most common genes and DNA. The sample has 200,000 to 250,000 distinct CDR3 sequences on record, about 8.8% of them singletons. Of the sample, about 4.9% is held by the ten largest clones. The sequenced sample was PBMCs from the stem cell graft donor, obtained from the stem cell graft. These receptors all come from a human donor who donated a stem cell graft to a child with SCID.

This clonotype occurred many times. The V gene is TRBV12-3 or TRBV12-4, the J gene TRBJ1-6; D not certain. Trimming cost V 3 bases and J 9 bases, with 12 bases left between them. The CDR3 extends over 14 amino acids. The CDR3, as DNA: TGTGCCAGCAGTTTTCCCAACCGGGGTTCACCCCTCCACTTT. Protein sequence: CASSFPNRGSPLHF.

This clonotype has ten or more counts. The chain joins TRBV7-2 to TRBJ1-2; a weak D match, TRBD1 (5 bases). Germline lookup yields CDR1 SGHTA and CDR2 FQGNSA. Trimming took 5 bases from V and 2 from J, leaving 12 bases between them. The CDR3 runs 14 residues. CDR3 coding DNA: TGTGCCAGCAGCCCCCAGGGCACGAACTATGGCTACACCTTC. Its protein product is CASSPQGTNYGYTF. The variable domain in full, with the rest retrieved from reference TRBV7-2 and TRBJ1-2, is GAGVSQSPSNKVTEKGKDVELRCDPISGHTALYWYRQSLGQGLEFLIYFQGNSAPDKSGLPSDRFSAERTGGSVSTLTIQRTQQEDSAVYLCASSPQGTNYGYTFGSGTRLTVV.

This clonotype came up many times. The rearrangement links TRBV3-1 to TRBJ1-3; a possible D gene is TRBD1 (5 bases). Germline CDR1 reads LGHDT; CDR2 reads YNNKEL (reference sequence). This CDR3 comprises 15 residues. V was shortened by 3 bases and J by 2 bases, with 11 bases between the two germline ends. The CDR3 reads CASSHRQGTGNTIYF. The DNA of the CDR3 is TGTGCCAGCAGCCACAGGCAGGGCACTGGAAACACCATATATTTT. Complete variable domain (other parts from reference TRBV3-1 and TRBJ1-3): DTAVSQTPKYLVTQMGNDKSIKCEQNLGHDTMYWYKQDSKKFLKIMFSYNNKELIINETVPNRFSPKSPDKAHLNLHINSLELGDSAVYFCASSHRQGTGNTIYFGEGSWLTVV.

This clonotype was detected ten times or more. The J gene is TRBJ1-4, the V gene TRBV27; TRBD1 agrees at 7 bases. Per the germline V gene, CDR1 is MNHEY and CDR2 is SMNVEV (reference sequence). The CDR3 has 13 amino acids. The trim removed 4 bases at V and 5 bases at J, leaving 1 base unmatched. The CDR3 bases are TGTGCCAGCAGTTGGGACAGAAATGAAAAACTGTTTTTT. Translating it yields CASSWDRNEKLFF.

This clonotype was seen many times. J is TRBJ2-3 and V is TRBV4-1, with 13 bases matching TRBD2. CDR3 size: 18 residues. Germline assignment: CDR1 MGHRA and CDR2 YSYEKL. The ends lost 0 bases at V and 2 bases at J; junction bases unmatched: 5. The CDR3 loop reads CASSQEGLAGDPTDTQYF. CDR3 in DNA: TGCGCCAGCAGCCAAGAAGGACTAGCGGGGGACCCCACAGATACGCAGTATTTT.

This clonotype was counted many times. The rearrangement joins TRBV20-1 to TRBJ2-5, with a weak D call TRBD2 (5 bases). From germline, CDR1 is DFQATT and CDR2 SNEGSKA (reference sequence). This CDR3 is 12 amino acids long. Between the trimmed V and J ends, which lost 6 bases and 4 bases, there was a span of 12 bases. The CDR3 loop reads CSAPEAGETQYF. In nucleotides, the CDR3 is TGCAGTGCGCCAGAGGCGGGAGAGACCCAGTACTTC.

Ten or more counts support this clonotype. This rearrangement joins TRBV14 to TRBJ2-3; unclear D gene. The V gene's germline CDR1 is SGHDN and CDR2 FVKESK. The CDR3 totals 18 residues. V gave up 1 base and J gave up 2 bases, with 19 bases separating them. The CDR3 here is CASSQGSWATTTTDTQYF. The DNA of the CDR3 is TGTGCCAGCAGCCAAGGATCATGGGCCACTACGACCACAGATACGCAGTATTTT.

Here the CDR3 DNA reads TGTGCCAGCAGTGGAGGACTAGCGGTACAAGAGACCCAGTACTTC. As protein: CASSGGLAVQETQYF. The chain has TRBV2 and TRBJ2-5; TRBD2 aligns across 10 bases. CDR1 is SNHLY and CDR2 is FYNNEI in the germline V gene. Trimming removed 4 bases from V and 2 bases from J; junction bases left unmatched: 4. This CDR3 contains 15 residues.

This clonotype was found many times. This rearrangement joins TRBV10-3 to TRBJ2-3; a weak D match, TRBD2 (5 bases). Per the germline V gene, CDR1 is ENHRY and CDR2 is SYGVKD. The CDR3 covers 15 residues. Trimming removed 11 bases at V and 2 bases at J, with 20 bases between. The chain's CDR3 is CAASSVSEDTDTQYF. The CDR3 DNA reads as TGTGCCGCTAGCTCTGTATCGGAGGACACAGATACGCAGTATTTT.

Many counts were recorded for this clonotype. This chain links TRBV6-1 with TRBJ1-2; 7 bases are shared with TRBD1. The CDR3 covers 13 residues. Germline CDR1 and CDR2: MNHNS and SASEGT. V lost 11 bases to trimming and J lost 8 bases; unmatched junction nucleotides: 14. The CDR3 sequence is CAGRRQGARGYTF. The CDR3 DNA follows: TGTGCCGGGCGCAGACAGGGAGCTCGAGGCTACACCTTC.

The sample holds many counts of this clonotype. The chain joins TRBV12-3 or TRBV12-4 to TRBJ2-3, with 12 positions matching TRBD2. The CDR3 spans 18 residues. V trimming: 0 bases; J trimming: 6 bases; junction bases outside the gene matches: 10. The CDR3, as DNA: TGTGCCAGCAGTTTAGCGCTGTTGGCTAGCGGGGGGGCCGATACGCAGTATTTT. It translates to CASSLALLASGGADTQYF.

This clonotype was observed many times. The chain combines TRBV30 with TRBJ2-7, with 7 bases identical to TRBD1. Germline CDR1 is GTSNPN and CDR2 is SVGIG (reference sequence). This CDR3 is built from 12 residues. V was pared by 6 bases and J by 2 bases, with 4 bases of the junction left unmatched. The DNA of the CDR3 is TGTGCCTGTAGGCAGGGGGCCTACGAGCAGTACTTC. This codes for CACRQGAYEQYF. The full variable domain, its missing parts supplied by reference TRBV30 and TRBJ2-7, is SQTIHQWPATLVQPVGSPLSLECTVEGTSNPNLYWYRQAAGRGLQLLFYSVGIGQISSEVPQNLSASRPQDRQFILSSKKLLLSDSGFYLCACRQGAYEQYFGPGTRLTVT.

There are many counts of this clonotype. The genes are TRBV20-1 and TRBJ1-1; D gene unclear. CDR1 is DFQATT and CDR2 is SNEGSKA in the germline V gene (reference sequence). V was cut by 4 bases and J by 7 bases, with 13 bases left in between. The CDR3 is 12 amino acids. As DNA, the CDR3 is TGCAGTGCTAAGCTTAGGGAGGGTGAAGCTTTCTTT. Its protein is CSAKLREGEAFF.

This clonotype has at least ten counts. The chain joins TRBV2 to TRBJ2-7, with no clear D. The V gene's germline CDR1 is SNHLY and CDR2 FYNNEI. The CDR3 length is 15 residues. Trimming took off 6 bases at V and 3 bases at J, with 18 bases between the two ends. The CDR3: CASSVGPKAIYEQYF. In DNA, the CDR3 is TGTGCCAGCAGCGTAGGACCGAAAGCAATCTACGAGCAGTACTTC.

This clonotype has a count of ten or more. The chain uses TRBV20-1 and TRBJ1-2; D gene ambiguous. This CDR3 is built from 13 residues. V gave up 3 bases and J gave up 4 bases, with 12 bases separating them. The V gene's germline CDR1 is DFQATT and CDR2 SNEGSKA (reference sequence). DNA of the CDR3: TGCAGTGCTAGTCCTTCCATGACCTATGGCTACACCTTC. Protein sequence: CSASPSMTYGYTF.

This clonotype was seen many times. The CDR3 DNA sequence: TGTGCCAGCACCGCGGGACTAGAGCGGGAGACCCAGTACTTC. It is translated as CASTAGLERETQYF. This rearrangement joins TRBV12-3 or TRBV12-4 to TRBJ2-5; 8 positions agree with TRBD2. This CDR3 is 14 amino acids long. The junction had 9 bases not matched to a gene; V was cut back by 7 bases and J by 5 bases.

There are many counts of this clonotype. CDR3 DNA sequence: TGCAGTGCTCTCAACCCGGGACCGGGGGGTGAAAAACTGTTTTTT. Translating it yields CSALNPGPGGEKLFF. The chain links TRBV20-1 to TRBJ1-4; tentative D call: TRBD1 (5 bases). The CDR3 loop spans 15 amino acids. The germline gives CDR1 DFQATT, CDR2 SNEGSKA (reference sequence). The ends were cut back, 5 bases at V and 7 bases at J, with 20 bases in the middle.

This clonotype was seen more than once but under ten times. The chain joins TRBV6-1 to TRBJ1-5, with unresolved D. V lost 6 bases and J lost 2, with 11 bases in between. Germline CDR1 MNHNS, CDR2 SASEGT. This CDR3 region has 14 residues. The CDR3 nucleotides are TGTGCCAGCAGCGTATCCGGGGGCAATCAGCCCCAGCATTTT. Its translation: CASSVSGGNQPQHF.

This clonotype has a count of ten or more. The gene calls are TRBV20-1 and TRBJ2-2, with D perhaps TRBD2 (7 bases). The CDR3 has 14 amino acids. The germline V and J ends were trimmed by 2 bases and 4 bases, with 11 bases remaining between them. Germline-derived CDR1 and CDR2 are DFQATT and SNEGSKA (reference sequence). For the CDR3, the DNA is TGCAGTGCTAGAAGGGGGGGGGCCACCGGGGAGCTGTTTTTT. Its protein product is CSARRGGATGELFF.

This clonotype was picked up many times. This sequence joins TRBV7-2 and TRBJ2-5; D gene unclear. Germline CDR1 and CDR2: SGHTA and FQGNSA. Trimming shortened V by 5 bases and J by 4 bases, and 8 bases separated the two germline ends. CDR3 length: 12 amino acids. The CDR3 protein is CASSPMGETQYF. For the CDR3, the DNA is TGTGCCAGCAGCCCGATGGGAGAGACCCAGTACTTC.

This clonotype was seen ten or more times. This rearrangement joins TRBV5-1 to TRBJ1-1; a possible D gene is TRBD1 (6 bases). Trimming took off 1 base at V and 1 base at J, with 11 bases between the two ends. The germline gives CDR1 SGHRS, CDR2 YFSETQ. CDR3 length: 15 residues. DNA for the CDR3: TGCGCCAGCAGCTTGTTCACAGGGAAGAACACTGAAGCTTTCTTT. Translation: CASSLFTGKNTEAFF.

Ten or more counts support this clonotype. V usage is TRBV12-3 or TRBV12-4 and J usage is TRBJ2-7, with D tentatively TRBD1 or TRBD2 (5 bases each). Trimming shortened V by 6 bases and J by 0 bases, and 15 bases separated the two germline ends. The length of the CDR3 is 15 residues. This CDR3 is CASRAGTEYSYEQYF. The CDR3, as DNA: TGTGCCAGCAGAGCCGGGACGGAGTACTCCTACGAGCAGTACTTC.